One and the same sample provided the 21 T cell receptor beta chains below, sequenced in a study of cytomegalovirus exposure and HLA in healthy donors. Only in-frame clones appear in the TCRdb table, and some are missing; sequencing was by immunoSEQ multiplex PCR. The data show some 110,000 clones, 88% seen once. The sequenced material came from PBMCs. The receptor source for this set is a man between 18 and 35 years old in good health and CMV-seronegative.

The chain carries TRBV7-9 and TRBJ1-4, with D perhaps TRBD1 (5 bases). Trimming left V 3 bases short and J 7 bases short, with 15 bases between. This CDR3 comprises 15 residues. The germline CDR1 and CDR2 sequences are SEHNR and FQNEAQ (reference sequence). The CDR3: CASSLVVGGSEKLFF. CDR3 sequence (DNA): TGTGCCAGCAGCTTGGTAGTCGGGGGGAGTGAAAAACTGTTTTTT.

This clone has only one observation. A junction end diverges from the germline sequence, so it may reflect a read error. The V gene is TRBV6-1, the J gene TRBJ2-7; D not certain. Germline V lookup: CDR1 MNHNS, CDR2 SASEGT. The CDR3 is 13 amino acids. The CDR3 coding sequence is TGTGCCAGCAGTGAACTTACTACCTACAAGCAGTACTTC. Translated: CASSELTTYKQYF.

The V and J genes are TRBV13 and TRBJ1-5; D remains unclear. The CDR3 is 13 amino acids. Trimming took 1 base from V and 2 from J, leaving 3 bases between them. Germline V gene data show CDR1 as PRHDT and CDR2 as FYEKMQ (reference sequence). The CDR3 DNA is TGTGCCAGCAGCTTAGCCGGCAATCAGCCCCAGCATTTT. Its translation is CASSLAGNQPQHF.

The V gene is TRBV28, the J gene TRBJ2-7; 9 positions agree with TRBD2. The ends lost 6 bases at V and 5 bases at J; junction bases unmatched: 26. The CDR3 covers 20 residues. Germline CDR1 reads MDHEN; CDR2 reads SYDVKM. CDR3 amino acids: CASRPQWRGISGRNIHEQYF. The CDR3 region has the DNA TGTGCCAGCAGGCCTCAGTGGCGGGGGATAAGCGGGAGGAATATCCACGAGCAGTACTTC.

This clone was seen a few times. The chain joins TRBV7-2 to TRBJ2-7; TRBD2 agrees at 16 bases. Germline lookup yields CDR1 SGHTA and CDR2 FQGNSA. V trimming: 6 bases; J trimming: 4 bases; junction bases outside the gene matches: 9. The CDR3 is 17 residues long. The DNA for the CDR3 is TGTGCCAGCAGTCCCGGGACTAGCGGGGGGGACAAGTACGAGCAGTACTTC. Its protein product is CASSPGTSGGDKYEQYF.

CDR3 in DNA: TGTGCCAGCAGCCCCGGTGGGAGGACCACCGGGGAGCTGTTTTTT. As protein: CASSPGGRTTGELFF. The chain combines TRBV5-5 with TRBJ2-2; D perhaps matches TRBD2 (6 bases). Germline V CDR1 and CDR2: SGHKS, YYEKEE (reference sequence). This CDR3 has 15 residues. Trimming pared 4 bases from V and 4 bases from J, leaving 14 bases between.

The chain uses TRBV28 and TRBJ2-3, with 10 bases fitting TRBD2. The germline CDR1 and CDR2 sequences are MDHEN and SYDVKM. The CDR3 runs to 17 residues. V was pared by 1 base and J by 2 bases, with 6 bases of the junction left unmatched. CDR3 region: CASSLSSGLAVTDTQYF. The CDR3 DNA reads as TGTGCCAGCAGTTTATCCTCAGGACTAGCGGTCACAGATACGCAGTATTTT.

V usage is TRBV5-1 and J usage is TRBJ2-1, with 11 bases aligning to TRBD2. The CDR3 loop spans 15 amino acids. Germline loops: CDR1 SGHRS, CDR2 YFSETQ. Unmatched junction bases numbered 6, after V lost 4 bases and J lost 6 bases. The CDR3 spells CASSLLAGGGNEQFF. CDR3 bases: TGCGCCAGCAGCCTCCTAGCGGGAGGCGGCAATGAGCAGTTCTTC.

This chain links TRBV28 with TRBJ1-1; 8 nucleotides agree with TRBD1. V trimming: 4 bases; J trimming: 7 bases; junction bases outside the gene matches: 11. The CDR3 sequence is 15 residues long. Per the germline V gene, CDR1 is MDHEN and CDR2 is SYDVKM. CDR3 sequence (DNA): TGTGCCAGCAGTTCAACGGGACAGGCTCCTCTTGAAGCTTTCTTT. It translates to CASSSTGQAPLEAFF.

J is TRBJ2-5 and V is TRBV28; 7 bases map to TRBD1. The V gene end was trimmed by 7 bases and the J gene end by 2 bases; junction bases not matched to a gene: 4. This CDR3 spans 13 amino acids. CDR1 MDHEN and CDR2 SYDVKM come from the germline V gene. The CDR3 spells CASMPGGQETQYF. The CDR3 DNA reads as TGTGCCAGCATGCCAGGGGGACAAGAGACCCAGTACTTC.

As DNA, the CDR3 is TGTGCCAGCATCAAACCGGGACACCACGAGCAGTACTTC. Protein: CASIKPGHHEQYF. The chain uses TRBV6-5 and TRBJ2-7; TRBD1 is a possible D gene (6 bases). The CDR3 extends over 13 amino acids. Germline values: CDR1 MNHEY, CDR2 SVGAGI. V gave up 7 bases and J gave up 5 bases, with 15 bases separating them.

The rearrangement joins TRBV29-1 to TRBJ1-5; D is possibly TRBD1 (5 bases). Per germline, CDR1 SQVTM and CDR2 ANQGSEA. Trimming removed 6 bases at V and 3 bases at J, with 9 bases between. This CDR3 is built from 12 residues. The DNA for the CDR3 is TGCAGCGTCGGGGGTGACAATCAGCCCCAGCATTTT. Protein sequence: CSVGGDNQPQHF. The variable domain in full, completed from reference TRBV29-1 and TRBJ1-5, reads SAVISQKPSRDICQRGTSLTIQCQVDSQVTMMFWYRQQPGQSLTLIATANQGSEATYESGFVIDKFPISRPNLTFSTLTVSNMSPEDSSIYLCSVGGDNQPQHFGDGTRLSIL.

This clone was detected only a few times. V gene TRBV9 combines with J gene TRBJ1-6; D gene unclear. Germline V gene lookup returns CDR1 SGDLS and CDR2 YYNGEE. This CDR3 is 15 amino acids long. Trimming pared 0 bases from V and 7 bases from J, leaving 11 bases between. CDR3 bases: TGTGCCAGCAGCGTAGCGGGGTCCGGAAATTCACCCCTCCACTTT. Its translation: CASSVAGSGNSPLHF.

The chain joins TRBV28 to TRBJ1-1; no clear D gene. The CDR3 contains 12 residues. The V gene lost 4 bases and the J gene lost 4 bases, with 7 bases spanning the gap. The germline CDR1 and CDR2 sequences are MDHEN and SYDVKM. The CDR3 is CASSSHLTEAFF. CDR3 nucleotides: TGTGCCAGCAGTTCACACCTCACTGAAGCTTTCTTT.

This sequence joins TRBV5-4 and TRBJ2-1; 9 nucleotides match TRBD1. Germline V gene sequence: CDR1 SGHNT, CDR2 YYREEE (reference sequence). V shed 4 bases, J shed 4 bases, and the junction held 6 bases outside the gene matches. The CDR3 is made up of 15 amino acids. In DNA, the CDR3 is TGTGCCAGCAGCGAGGACAGGGGCGATTACAATGAGCAGTTCTTC. This gives the protein CASSEDRGDYNEQFF.

The chain combines TRBV13 with TRBJ2-2; D gene ambiguous. CDR3 length equals 13 residues. Germline-derived CDR1 and CDR2 are PRHDT and FYEKMQ (reference sequence). Trimming stripped 5 bases from V and 7 bases from J, with 11 bases between. The CDR3 is CASSSDGFGELFF. DNA for the CDR3: TGTGCCAGCAGCAGCGACGGGTTCGGGGAGCTGTTTTTT. Variable domain in full (rest from reference TRBV13 and TRBJ2-2): AAGVIQSPRHLIKEKRETATLKCYPIPRHDTVYWYQQGPGQDPQFLISFYEKMQSDKGSIPDRFSAQQFSDYHSELNMSSLELGDSALYFCASSSDGFGELFFGEGSRLTVL.

The rearrangement uses TRBV5-1 and TRBJ2-5; D might be TRBD1 (6 bases). This CDR3 has 14 residues. Trimming cost V 8 bases and J 1 base, with 15 bases left between them. Germline V gene sequence: CDR1 SGHRS, CDR2 YFSETQ. The CDR3 loop is CASLRGVGQETQYF. CDR3 nucleotide sequence: TGCGCCAGTCTCAGGGGAGTCGGCCAAGAGACCCAGTACTTC.

DNA of the CDR3: TGCGCCAGCAGCTTGATAGGGGGAAGCTATGGCTACACCTTC. It specifies CASSLIGGSYGYTF. V gene TRBV5-1 combines with J gene TRBJ1-2, with D maybe TRBD1 (6 bases). Germline CDR1 SGHRS, CDR2 YFSETQ. This CDR3 has 14 amino acids. Trimming cost V 1 base and J 4 bases, with 11 bases left between them.

This clone was detected once. V gene TRBV6-1 combines with J gene TRBJ1-5; D perhaps matches TRBD1 (6 bases). Deletions cut 2 bases from V and 0 bases from J, with 11 bases between. From germline, CDR1 is MNHNS and CDR2 SASEGT. This CDR3 is 16 amino acids long. The CDR3 bases are TGTGCCAGCAGTGAATCCGGGACACATAGCAATCAGCCCCAGCATTTT. Translating it yields CASSESGTHSNQPQHF.

V is TRBV5-4 and J is TRBJ2-6; D unresolved. CDR1 and CDR2 (germline): SGHNT, YYREEE (reference sequence). This CDR3 region has 16 residues. Trimming shortened V by 1 base and J by 0 bases, and 8 bases separated the two germline ends. CDR3 DNA: TGTGCCAGCAGCTTGCATCAGATCTCTGGGGCCAACGTCCTGACTTTC. Translating gives CASSLHQISGANVLTF.

This clone has just one count. The rearrangement links TRBV14 to TRBJ2-7; 7 bases are shared with TRBD1. Trimming cost V 2 bases and J 3 bases; bases outside gene matches: 7. This CDR3 contains 15 residues. Per germline, CDR1 SGHDN and CDR2 FVKESK. In DNA, the CDR3 is TGTGCCAGCAGCCAACTGACAGGGAATTTCTACGAGCAGTACTTC. This encodes CASSQLTGNFYEQYF.